A single T cell receptor beta chain is shown here with its context. These data belong to a study of blood T cell repertoires in COVID-19. Study as a whole: Sites in the United States, Italy and Spain provided acute and convalescent COVID-19 samples. The cDNA or gDNA used as material had been derived from T cells, B-cell-depleted T cells, or PBMCs.

Original methodology: The assay estimated nucleated cells by amplifying reference gene primers. TCRdb keeps only in-frame clones here, not all; method: immunoSEQ multiplex PCR. That table furnishes V, J and clone size, whereas the DNA furnished D and trimming. There are hundreds of thousands of clones in the sample; under 95% occur only once, and 1.9% lies in the top ten. Living in about two dozen US areas, the participants were between roughly 18 and 90 years of age. Germline CDR1 LGHNA, CDR2 YNFKEQ. With V trimmed by 0 bases and J by 8 bases, 3 bases remained unmatched. The CDR3 spans 14 residues. The V call is TRBV4-2, the J call TRBJ1-2, with 10 bases identical to TRBD1. The material sequenced was PBMCs or T cells enriched from blood (not recorded which). The clonotype originates from a woman between 18 and 30 years old who had recovered from COVID-19. The CDR3 loop is CASSQEVTGGGYTF. CDR3 sequence (DNA): TGTGCCAGCAGCCAAGAGGTGACAGGGGGCGGCTACACCTTC.